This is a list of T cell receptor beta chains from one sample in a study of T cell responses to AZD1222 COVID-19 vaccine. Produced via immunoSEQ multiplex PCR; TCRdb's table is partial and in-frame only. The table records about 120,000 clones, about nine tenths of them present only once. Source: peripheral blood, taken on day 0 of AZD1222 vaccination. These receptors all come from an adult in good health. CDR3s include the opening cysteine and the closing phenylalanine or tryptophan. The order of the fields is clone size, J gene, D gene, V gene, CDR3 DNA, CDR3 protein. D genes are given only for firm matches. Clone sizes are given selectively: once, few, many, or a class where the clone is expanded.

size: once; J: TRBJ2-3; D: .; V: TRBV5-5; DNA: TGTGCCAGCAGCTTGGAGCTGTTTGGACGGGTGGATACGCAGTATTTT; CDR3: CASSLELFGRVDTQYF
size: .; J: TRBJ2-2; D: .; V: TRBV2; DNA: TGTGCCAGCAGTGCGGTCACCGGGGAGCTGTTTTTT; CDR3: CASSAVTGELFF
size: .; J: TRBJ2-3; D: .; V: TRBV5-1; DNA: TGCGCCAGCAGCTACGGGGGGCTCACAGATACGCAGTATTTT; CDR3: CASSYGGLTDTQYF
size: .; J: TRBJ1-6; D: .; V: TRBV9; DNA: TGTGCCGGCAGCTTCGAAGGGCAGAATAATTCACCCCTCCACTTT; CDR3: CAGSFEGQNNSPLHF
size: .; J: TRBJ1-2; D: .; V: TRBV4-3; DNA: TGCGCCAGCAGCCAAGATCGTGTGGTCTATGGCTACACCTTC; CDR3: CASSQDRVVYGYTF
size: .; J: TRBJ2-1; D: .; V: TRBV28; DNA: TGTGCCAGCAGTTTTTACGGCCTAGCTCAGTTCTTC; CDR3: CASSFYGLAQFF
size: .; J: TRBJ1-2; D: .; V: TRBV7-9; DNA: TGTGCCACCTCAGAAAGGACACTCGATAACTATGGCTACACCTTC; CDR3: CATSERTLDNYGYTF
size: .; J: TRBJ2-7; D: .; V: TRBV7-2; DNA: TGTGCCAGCAGCAAGACAGCAAACTCCTACGAGCAGTACTTC; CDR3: CASSKTANSYEQYF
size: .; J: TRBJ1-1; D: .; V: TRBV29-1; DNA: TGCAGCGTCGACCTCAGGCCCCTATCTGAAGCTTTCTTT; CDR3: CSVDLRPLSEAFF
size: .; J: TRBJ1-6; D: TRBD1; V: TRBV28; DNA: TGTGCCAGCAACGCCGGGACAGGGGGCGATAATTCACCCCTCCACTTT; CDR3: CASNAGTGGDNSPLHF
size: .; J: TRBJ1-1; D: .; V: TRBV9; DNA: TGTGCCAGCAGCGACGGGACACGTCGGGGGAATGAAGCTTTCTTT; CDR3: CASSDGTRRGNEAFF
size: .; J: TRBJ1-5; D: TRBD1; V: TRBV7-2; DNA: TGTGCCAGCAGCTTAAGGACAGGGTCAGGCCAGCCCCAGCATTTT; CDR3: CASSLRTGSGQPQHF
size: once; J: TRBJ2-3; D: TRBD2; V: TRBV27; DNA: TGTGCCAGCAGACTACTTCCGGGACTACCCACAGATACGCAGTATTTT; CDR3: CASRLLPGLPTDTQYF
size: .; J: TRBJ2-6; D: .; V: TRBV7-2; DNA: TGTGCCAGCAGCTTAGCGGGGCCCGGAGTAGCCAACGTCCTGACTTTC; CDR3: CASSLAGPGVANVLTF
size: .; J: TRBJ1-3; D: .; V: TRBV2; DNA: TGTGCCAGCAGTGTAGACAGAACCTCTCTTCACTCTGGAAACACCATATATTTT; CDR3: CASSVDRTSLHSGNTIYF
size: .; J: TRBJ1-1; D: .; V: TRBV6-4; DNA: TGTGCCAGCAGTGACGGTGGAGTGAACACTGAAGCTTTCTTT; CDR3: CASSDGGVNTEAFF
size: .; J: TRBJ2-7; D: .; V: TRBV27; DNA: TGTGCCAGCAGTTTAGGGCTAACCTACGAGCAGTACTTC; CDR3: CASSLGLTYEQYF
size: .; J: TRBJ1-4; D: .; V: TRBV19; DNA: TGTGCCAGTAGAATAATCCGTGCCACAGGGCATGGTAGAAAACTGTTTTTT; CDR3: CASRIIRATGHGRKLFF
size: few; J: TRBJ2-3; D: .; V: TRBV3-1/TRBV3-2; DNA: TGTGCCAGCAGCCAAAGGGGAGATACGCAGTATTTT; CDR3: CASSQRGDTQYF
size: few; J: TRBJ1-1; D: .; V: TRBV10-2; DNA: TGCGCCAGCAGTGACCCTTTCCGAAAGGACAGTCGGACTGAAGCTTTCTTT; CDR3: CASSDPFRKDSRTEAFF
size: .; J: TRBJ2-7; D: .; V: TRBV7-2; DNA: TGTGCCAGCAGCTTATCGTGGACAATCTCCTACGAGCAGTACTTC; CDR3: CASSLSWTISYEQYF
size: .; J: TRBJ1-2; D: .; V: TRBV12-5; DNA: TGTGCTAGTGGTTTGGAAACAGGGATGGGCGGCTACACCTTC; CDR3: CASGLETGMGGYTF
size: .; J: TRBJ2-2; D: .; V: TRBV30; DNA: TGTGCCTGGAATATATTTACCACCGGGGAGCTGTTTTTT; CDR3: CAWNIFTTGELFF
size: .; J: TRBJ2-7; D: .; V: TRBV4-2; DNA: TGTGCCAGCAGCCAAGAAGGCAGACAGTACGAGCAGTACTTC; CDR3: CASSQEGRQYEQYF
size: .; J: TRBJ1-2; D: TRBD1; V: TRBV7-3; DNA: TGTGCCAGCAGCCCAGGGGGCGGGGGCGATGGCTACACCTTC; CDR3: CASSPGGGGDGYTF
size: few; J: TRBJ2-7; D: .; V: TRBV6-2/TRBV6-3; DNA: TGTGCCAGCAGTTACTCGCCCGGGGTCGGCGAGCAGTACTTC; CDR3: CASSYSPGVGEQYF
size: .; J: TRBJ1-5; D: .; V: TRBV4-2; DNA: TGTGCCAGCAGCCAAGACCAGGGTACCAATCAGCCCCAGCATTTT; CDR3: CASSQDQGTNQPQHF
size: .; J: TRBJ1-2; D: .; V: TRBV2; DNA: TGTGCCAGCAAGGCGGGGGAAGGCTACACCTTC; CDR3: CASKAGEGYTF
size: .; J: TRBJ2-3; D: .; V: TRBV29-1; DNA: TGCAGCGTGGACACAGGGCACACAGATACGCAGTATTTT; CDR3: CSVDTGHTDTQYF
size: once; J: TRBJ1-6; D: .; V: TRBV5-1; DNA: TGCGCCAGCAGCTTGGTAGGGGGTAATTCACCCCTCCACTTT; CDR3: CASSLVGGNSPLHF
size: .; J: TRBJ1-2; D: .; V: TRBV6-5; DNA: TGTGCCAGCAGCCCACAGGACGGGATCTGGTATGGCTACACCTTC; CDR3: CASSPQDGIWYGYTF
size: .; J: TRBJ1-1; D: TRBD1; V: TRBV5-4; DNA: TGTGCCAGCAGCTGGGGACAGGGGGACACTGAAGCTTTCTTT; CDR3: CASSWGQGDTEAFF
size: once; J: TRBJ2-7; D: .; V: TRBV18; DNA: TGTGCCAGCTCACCACCGGACGGTCCCTACGAGCAGTACTTC; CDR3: CASSPPDGPYEQYF
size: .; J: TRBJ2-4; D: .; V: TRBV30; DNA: TGTGCCTGGAGTCAGGGGACCGGAGACATTCAGTACTTC; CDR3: CAWSQGTGDIQYF
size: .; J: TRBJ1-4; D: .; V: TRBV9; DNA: TGTGCCAGCAGTGGGAACTCTGAAAAACTGTTTTTT; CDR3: CASSGNSEKLFF
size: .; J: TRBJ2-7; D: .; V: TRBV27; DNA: TGTGCCAGCAGTTCCCGGGGGTTTATGGGGCAGTACTTC; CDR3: CASSSRGFMGQYF
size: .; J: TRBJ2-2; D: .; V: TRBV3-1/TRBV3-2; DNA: TGTGCCAGCAGCCAAGTCCAAGCCGGGGAGCTGTTTTTT; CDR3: CASSQVQAGELFF
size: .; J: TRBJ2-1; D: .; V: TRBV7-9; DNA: TGTGCCAGCAGCTTCCGCCGGAGCTCCTACAATGAGCAGTTCTTC; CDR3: CASSFRRSSYNEQFF
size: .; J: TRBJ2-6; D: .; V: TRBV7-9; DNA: TGTGCCAGCAGCCCCTTGGGGGGGGCAAGCTCTGGGGCCAACGTCCTGACTTTC; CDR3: CASSPLGGASSGANVLTF
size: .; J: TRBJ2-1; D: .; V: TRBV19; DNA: TGTGCCAGTAGGCCCAACCAACGTGGGGGGTTCGATGAGCAGTTCTTC; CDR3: CASRPNQRGGFDEQFF
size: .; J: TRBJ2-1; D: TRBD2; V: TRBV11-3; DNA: TGTGCCAGCAGCCAAACTAGCGGGGGAGGCAATGAGCAGTTCTTC; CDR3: CASSQTSGGGNEQFF
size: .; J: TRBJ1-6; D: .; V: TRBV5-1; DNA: TGCGCCAGCAGCCCCTGGACCGGGAATTCACCCCTCCACTTT; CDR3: CASSPWTGNSPLHF
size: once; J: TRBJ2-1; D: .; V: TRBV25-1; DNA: TGTGCCAGCAGTGAATTAGCAACTCGCACGCAGTTCTTC; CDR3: CASSELATRTQFF
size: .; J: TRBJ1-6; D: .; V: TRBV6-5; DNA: TGTGCCAGCAGTTTTGAGGGGGGTAATTCACCCCTCCACTTT; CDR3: CASSFEGGNSPLHF
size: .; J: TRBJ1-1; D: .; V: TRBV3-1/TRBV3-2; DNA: TGTGCCAGCAGCCAAGGGGCAGAAGCTTTCTTT; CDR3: CASSQGAEAFF
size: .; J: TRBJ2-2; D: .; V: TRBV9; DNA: TGTGCCAGCAGCAGAGGGTCATCCGGGGAGCTGTTTTTT; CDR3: CASSRGSSGELFF
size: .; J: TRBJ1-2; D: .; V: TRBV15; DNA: TGTGCCACCAGCAGTATAATCGGCACAAACTATGGCTACACCTTC; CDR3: CATSSIIGTNYGYTF
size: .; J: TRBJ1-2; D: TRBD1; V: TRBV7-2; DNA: TGTGCCAGCAGCTTAGCTTCAGGGGGCGGCTATGGCTACACCTTC; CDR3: CASSLASGGGYGYTF
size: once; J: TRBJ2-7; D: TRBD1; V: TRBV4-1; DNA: TGCGCCAGCAGCCTGGACAGGGCAGTCTACTACGAGCAGTACTTC; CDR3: CASSLDRAVYYEQYF
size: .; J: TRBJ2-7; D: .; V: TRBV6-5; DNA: TGTGCCAGTCTTCGGGGGCAGGGGAGCTACGAGCAGTACTTC; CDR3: CASLRGQGSYEQYF
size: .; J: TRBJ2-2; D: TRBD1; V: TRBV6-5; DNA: TGTGCCAGCAGACGACAGGGGGTAGGAACCGGGGAGCTGTTTTTT; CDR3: CASRRQGVGTGELFF
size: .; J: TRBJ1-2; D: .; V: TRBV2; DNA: TGTGCCAGCAGTGAAATCCTATCGAACAGGGTTGGCTACACCTTC; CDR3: CASSEILSNRVGYTF